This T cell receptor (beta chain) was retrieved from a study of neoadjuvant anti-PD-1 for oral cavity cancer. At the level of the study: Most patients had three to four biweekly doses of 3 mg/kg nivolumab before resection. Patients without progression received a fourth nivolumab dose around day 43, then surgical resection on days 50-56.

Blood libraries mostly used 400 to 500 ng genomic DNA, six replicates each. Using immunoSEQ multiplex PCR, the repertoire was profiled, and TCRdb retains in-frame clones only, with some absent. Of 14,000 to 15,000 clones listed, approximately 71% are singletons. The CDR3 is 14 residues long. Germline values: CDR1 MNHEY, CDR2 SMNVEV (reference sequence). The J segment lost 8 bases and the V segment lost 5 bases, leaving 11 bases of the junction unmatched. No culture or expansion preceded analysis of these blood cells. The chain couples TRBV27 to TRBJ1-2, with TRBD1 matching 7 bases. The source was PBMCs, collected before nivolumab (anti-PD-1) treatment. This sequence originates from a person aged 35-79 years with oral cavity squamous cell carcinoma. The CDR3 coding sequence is TGTGCCAGCAGTAAAGAGGGGGCGCCCCGCGGCTACACCTTC. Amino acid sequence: CASSKEGAPRGYTF.